This T cell receptor (beta chain) was observed in a study of regulatory T cells. Findings and caveats of the study: Control CD8+ cells showed a nonsignificant trend toward higher Shannon entropy than patient CD8+ cells.

The PCR used 52 TRBV and 13 TRBJ primers. Here immunoSEQ multiplex PCR was the method, and the copy in TCRdb shows in-frame clones only, minus some. The sample holds around 6,300 clones; under 85% are singletons and the top ten take 30% to 35%. With respect to this clone: Antigen: not known.

The germline V gene has CDR1 SEHNR and CDR2 FQNEAQ (reference sequence). This CDR3 spans 12 amino acids. V gave up 3 bases and J gave up 10 bases, with 13 bases separating them. The genes are TRBV7-9 and TRBJ2-7; D might be TRBD1 or TRBD2, each matching 7 bases. This clonotype originated in a child aged 5 to 17 with CD3G deficiency. Sequenced input: CD8+ T cells sorted from blood. The CDR3 DNA is TGTGCCAGCAGCTTGGGACAGCGGGAACAGTACTTC. It is translated as CASSLGQREQYF.